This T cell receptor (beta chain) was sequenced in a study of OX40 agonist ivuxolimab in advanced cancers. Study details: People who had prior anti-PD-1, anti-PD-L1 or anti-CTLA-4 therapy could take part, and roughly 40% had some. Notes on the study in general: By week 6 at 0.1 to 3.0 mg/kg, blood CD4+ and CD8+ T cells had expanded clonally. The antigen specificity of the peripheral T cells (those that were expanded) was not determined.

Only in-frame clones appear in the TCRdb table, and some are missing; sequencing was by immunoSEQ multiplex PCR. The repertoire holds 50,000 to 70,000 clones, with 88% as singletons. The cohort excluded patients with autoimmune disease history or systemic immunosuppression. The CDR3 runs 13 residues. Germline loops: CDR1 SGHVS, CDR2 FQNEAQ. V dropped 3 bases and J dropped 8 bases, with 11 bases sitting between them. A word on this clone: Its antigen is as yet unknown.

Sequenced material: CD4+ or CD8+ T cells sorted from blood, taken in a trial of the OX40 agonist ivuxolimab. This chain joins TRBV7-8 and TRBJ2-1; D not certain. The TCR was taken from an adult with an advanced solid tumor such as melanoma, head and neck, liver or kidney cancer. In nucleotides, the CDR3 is TGTGCCAGCAGCTTTTCGCTAGTGCATGAGCAGTTCTTC. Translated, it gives CASSFSLVHEQFF.